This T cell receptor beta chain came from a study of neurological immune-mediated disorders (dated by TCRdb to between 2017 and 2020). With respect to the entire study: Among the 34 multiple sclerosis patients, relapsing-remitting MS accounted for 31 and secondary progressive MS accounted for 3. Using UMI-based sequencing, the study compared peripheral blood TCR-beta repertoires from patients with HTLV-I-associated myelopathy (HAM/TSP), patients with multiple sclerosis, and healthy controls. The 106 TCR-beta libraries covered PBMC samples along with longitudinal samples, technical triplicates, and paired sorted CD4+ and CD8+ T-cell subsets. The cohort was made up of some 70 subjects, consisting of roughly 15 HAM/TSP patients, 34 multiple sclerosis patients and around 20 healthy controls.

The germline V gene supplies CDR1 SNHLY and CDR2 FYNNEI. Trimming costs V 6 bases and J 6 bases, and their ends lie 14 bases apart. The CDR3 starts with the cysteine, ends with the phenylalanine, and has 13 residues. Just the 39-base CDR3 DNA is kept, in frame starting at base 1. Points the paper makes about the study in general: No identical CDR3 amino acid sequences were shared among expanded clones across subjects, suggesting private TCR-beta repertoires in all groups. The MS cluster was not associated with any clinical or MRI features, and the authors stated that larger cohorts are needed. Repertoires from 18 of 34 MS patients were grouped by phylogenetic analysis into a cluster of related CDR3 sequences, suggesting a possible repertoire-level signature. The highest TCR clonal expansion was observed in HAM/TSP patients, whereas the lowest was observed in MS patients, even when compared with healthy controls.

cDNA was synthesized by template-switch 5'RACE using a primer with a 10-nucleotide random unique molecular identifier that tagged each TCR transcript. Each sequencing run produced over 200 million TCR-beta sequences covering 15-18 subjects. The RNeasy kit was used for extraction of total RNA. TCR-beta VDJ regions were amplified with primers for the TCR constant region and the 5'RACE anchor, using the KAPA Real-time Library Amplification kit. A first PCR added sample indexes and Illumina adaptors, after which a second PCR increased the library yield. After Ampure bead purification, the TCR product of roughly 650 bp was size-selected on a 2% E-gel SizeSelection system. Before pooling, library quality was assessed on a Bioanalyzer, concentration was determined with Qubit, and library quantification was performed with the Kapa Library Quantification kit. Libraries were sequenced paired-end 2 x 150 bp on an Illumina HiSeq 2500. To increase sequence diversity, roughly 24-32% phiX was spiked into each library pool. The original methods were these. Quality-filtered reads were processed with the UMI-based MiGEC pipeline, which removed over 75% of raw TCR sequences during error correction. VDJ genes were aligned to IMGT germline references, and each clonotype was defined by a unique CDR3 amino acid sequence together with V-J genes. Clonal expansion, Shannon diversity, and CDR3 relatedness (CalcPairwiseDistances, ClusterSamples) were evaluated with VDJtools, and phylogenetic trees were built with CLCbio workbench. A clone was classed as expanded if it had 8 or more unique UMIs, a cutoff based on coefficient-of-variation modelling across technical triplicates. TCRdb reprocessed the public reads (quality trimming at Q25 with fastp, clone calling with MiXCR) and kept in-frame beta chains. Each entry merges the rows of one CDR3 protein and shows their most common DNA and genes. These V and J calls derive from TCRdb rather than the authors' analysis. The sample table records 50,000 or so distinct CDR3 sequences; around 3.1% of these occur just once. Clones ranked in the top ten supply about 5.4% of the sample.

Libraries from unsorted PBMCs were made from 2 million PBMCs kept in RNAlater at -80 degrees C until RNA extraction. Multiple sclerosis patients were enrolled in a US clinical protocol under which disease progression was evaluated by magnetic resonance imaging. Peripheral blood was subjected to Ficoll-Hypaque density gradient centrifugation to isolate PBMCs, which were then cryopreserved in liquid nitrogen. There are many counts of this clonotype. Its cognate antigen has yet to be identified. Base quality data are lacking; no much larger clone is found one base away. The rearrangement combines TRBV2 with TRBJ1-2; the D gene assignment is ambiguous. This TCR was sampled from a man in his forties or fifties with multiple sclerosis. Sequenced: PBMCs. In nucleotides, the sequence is TGTGCCAGCAGGAGGAGCCCCGGGCATGGCTACACCTTC. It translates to CASRRSPGHGYTF.